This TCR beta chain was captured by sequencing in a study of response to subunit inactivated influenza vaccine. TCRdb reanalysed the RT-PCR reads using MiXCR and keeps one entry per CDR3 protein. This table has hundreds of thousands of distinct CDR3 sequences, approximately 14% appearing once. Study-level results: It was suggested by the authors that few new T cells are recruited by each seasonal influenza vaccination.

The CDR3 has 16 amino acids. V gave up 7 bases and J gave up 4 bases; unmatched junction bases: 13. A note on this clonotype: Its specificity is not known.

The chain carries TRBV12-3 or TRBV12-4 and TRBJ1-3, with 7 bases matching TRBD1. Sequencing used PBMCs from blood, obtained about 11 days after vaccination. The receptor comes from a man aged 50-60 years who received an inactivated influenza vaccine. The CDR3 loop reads CASTLQTGLPGNTIYF. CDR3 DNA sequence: TGTGCCAGCACCTTACAGACAGGGCTCCCCGGAAACACCATATATTTT.